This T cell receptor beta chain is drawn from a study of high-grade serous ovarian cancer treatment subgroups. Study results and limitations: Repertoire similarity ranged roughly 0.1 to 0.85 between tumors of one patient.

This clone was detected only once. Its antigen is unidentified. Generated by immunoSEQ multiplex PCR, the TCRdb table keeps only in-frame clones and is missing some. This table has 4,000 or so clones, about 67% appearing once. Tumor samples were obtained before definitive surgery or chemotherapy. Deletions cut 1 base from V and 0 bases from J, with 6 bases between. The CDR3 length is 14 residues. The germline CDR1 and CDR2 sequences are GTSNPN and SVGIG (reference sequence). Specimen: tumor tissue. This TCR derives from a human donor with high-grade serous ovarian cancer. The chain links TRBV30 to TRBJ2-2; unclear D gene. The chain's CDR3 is CAWSGVPNTGELFF. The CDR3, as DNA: TGTGCCTGGAGTGGAGTACCGAACACCGGGGAGCTGTTTTTT.